Listed here are 10 T cell receptor beta chains from one sample, sequenced in a study of T cells in severe cutaneous drug reactions. The donors had carbamazepine-induced Stevens-Johnson syndrome or toxic epidermal necrolysis. The iRepertoire multiplex PCR system with TCR subtype-specific primers built both bulk and single-cell libraries. TCRdb reprocessed the multiplex PCR reads, with one entry per CDR3 protein and no DNA. This sample's table has around 2,700 distinct CDR3 sequences. Specimen: cells from a skin blister. The receptor set was obtained from a human donor with toxic epidermal necrolysis, a severe cutaneous drug reaction.

Considering frequency, this clonotype is medium-sized. J is TRBJ2-1 and V is TRBV11-2; checking the TCRdb D call of TRBD2 is not possible without DNA. The CDR3 is 15 amino acids. Germline V gene sequence: CDR1 SGHAT, CDR2 FQNNGV. CDR3 in amino acids: CASSLDGGRVETQFF.

The V call is TRBV7-9, the J call TRBJ2-7; TCRdb's D call of TRBD1 is untestable without DNA. Germline V CDR1 and CDR2: SEHNR, FQNEAQ (reference sequence). The CDR3 runs 13 residues. The CDR3 region is CASSFGGADEQYF. Full variable domain (outside the CDR3, taken from reference TRBV7-9 and TRBJ2-7): DTGVSQNPRHKITKRGQNVTFRCDPISEHNRLYWYRQTLGQGPEFLTYFQNEAQLEKSRLLSDRFSAERPKGSFSTLEIQRTEQGDSAMYLCASSFGGADEQYFGPGTRLTVT.

V usage is TRBV29-1 and J usage is TRBJ2-1; TCRdb gives TRBD1 as the D gene, but with no DNA this cannot be confirmed. The germline gives CDR1 SQVTM, CDR2 ANQGSEA. This CDR3 has 14 amino acids. The CDR3 protein is CSVEEGTGDNEQFF.

This clonotype counts as medium-sized by frequency. The chain joins TRBV20-1 to TRBJ2-1; as DNA is missing, the TRBD2 call by TCRdb cannot be tested. The length of the CDR3 is 16 residues. Germline-derived CDR1 and CDR2 are DFQATT and SNEGSKA (reference sequence). Here the CDR3 reads CSARKGGLAGVREQFF.

Considering frequency, this clonotype is medium-sized. The chain has TRBV25-1 and TRBJ2-7; TCRdb proposes TRBD2, but this gene call is untestable without DNA. The CDR3 covers 14 residues. CDR1 is MGHDK, CDR2 SYGVNS, per germline. The CDR3 loop is CASTQGLGHYEQYF.

The gene calls are TRBV6-1 and TRBJ2-7; there is no DNA to check the TCRdb D call of TRBD2. Looked up from germline, CDR1 is MNHNS and CDR2 is SASEGT. The CDR3 totals 14 residues. CDR3 sequence reads: CASSGLAGPYEQYF.

This clonotype registers large by frequency. The gene calls are TRBV29-1 and TRBJ2-7; no DNA is available, so the TRBD1 call from TCRdb remains unchecked. Germline-derived CDR1 and CDR2 are SQVTM and ANQGSEA. The CDR3 has 12 residues. The CDR3 is CGVGDTSYEQYF.

The chain links TRBV7-8 to TRBJ2-1; no DNA is available, so the TRBD1 call from TCRdb remains unchecked. The CDR3 length is 15 residues. Germline V gives CDR1 SGHVS, CDR2 FQNEAQ. Here the CDR3 reads CASSLGGATYNEQFF.

This clonotype is deemed medium-sized (0.01 to 0.1%) by its frequency. The V and J genes are TRBV2 and TRBJ2-7; the TRBD1 assignment by TCRdb is unverifiable without DNA. The CDR3 totals 14 residues. Looked up from germline, CDR1 is SNHLY and CDR2 is FYNNEI. The CDR3 here is CASAGTGTSYEQYF.

This clonotype is deemed medium-sized by its frequency. This chain connects TRBV10-3 to TRBJ1-4; checking the TCRdb D call of TRBD1 is not possible without DNA. CDR1 and CDR2 from the germline V gene are ENHRY and SYGVKD. The CDR3 covers 14 residues. The CDR3 spells CAIRGTGTNEKLFF.